This T cell receptor beta chain appears in the sequencing data of a study of TIL therapy for anti-PD-1-resistant metastatic lung cancer (dated by TCRdb to the early 2020s). For the wider study: Tumors were harvested prior to any PD-1/PD-L1 blockade, after which nivolumab was administered to patients, and lymphodepletion, expanded TIL infusion and IL-2 were given to patients who progressed. Most of the cohort had lung adenocarcinoma, a few tumors were EGFR-mutant and two were ALK-rearranged, and half of the patients were current or former smokers. T cell receptor beta sequencing of tumor and peripheral blood was used to follow clonotypes across the tumor, the expanded TIL product and serial blood samples. Among the enrolled patients, the median age was approximately 56 years (range 38-75), and the median tumor PD-L1 proportion score was roughly 6%. Across the cohort, whole-exome sequencing showed a median non-synonymous tumor mutation burden of approximately 1.5 mutations per megabase. The investigation overall reported the following: Infused TIL clonotypes partially replaced the baseline peripheral repertoire then decayed over months, with no apparent association between persistence and response. Because the cohort was highly selected, with more treatment-naive, never-smoker and oncogene-addicted patients than is typical, generalizability is limited. The study protocol defined all tumor marker inferences as exploratory.

The immunoSEQ v3 hsTCRB kit was used to amplify TCR beta CDR3 regions from genomic DNA through bias-controlled multiplex PCR. TCR libraries were sequenced on an Illumina NextSeq 500 to 1.5 million to 2.5 million read pairs for survey level or roughly 4.5-6.5 million for deep level. On the study's bioinformatics: V, D and J genes were assigned, non-productive sequences were removed, and clonality was reported by immunoSEQ Analyzer software. Repertoires were compared by productive Simpson clonality and by the Morisita overlap index of productive TRB rearrangements between infused TIL and blood. The absolute count of a clonotype in blood was estimated by multiplying the lymphocyte count by the CD3+ fraction and by the productive frequency of the clone. Drawn from immuneACCESS, this table holds only the in-frame rearrangements with V and J called that TCRdb kept. Clones are partly lost; checked studies trace under half to an unresolved V gene and leave the rest unexplained. That table supplies the V and J calls and clone size; D and trimming were determined from the DNA. The sample table contains around 59,000 clones; only one count was recorded for about 69% of them. Jointly, the top ten make up less than 8% of the sample.

V gives up 1 base and J gives up 7 bases, and the segment between their germline ends measures 7 bases. CDR1 and CDR2 (SGHTA, FQGNSA) derive from the germline V gene. The CDR3, cysteine through phenylalanine, is 12 amino acids long. Only the CDR3 region is kept as DNA, spanning 36 bases read in frame from base 1. Comment on this clone: Its antigen is currently not known. There are no base qualities to consult, and no much larger clone falls within one base.

In light of the paper, this sample's time point label describes: pre-treatment sample, taken before nivolumab and TIL therapy. A phase I trial run at two centers enrolled adults with stage 4 NSCLC between late 2017 and 2020. The samples were obtained from a phase I trial that was single-arm and open-label and tested tumor-infiltrating lymphocyte therapy combined with nivolumab in advanced non-small cell lung cancer. Blood mononuclear cells were isolated from EDTA tubes by Ficoll gradient and were snap-frozen as pellets, and DNA was extracted with a Qiagen mini-prep kit. The receptor's source is a person aged 25-79 years with non-small cell lung cancer. The input for sequencing was blood, taken at baseline. This chain is built from TRBV7-2 and TRBJ1-2; no D gene is confidently identified. The nucleotides are TGTGCCAGCAGCTTAGTGGGTCTTGGCTACACCTTC. Its product reads: CASSLVGLGYTF. Reference TRBV7-2 and TRBJ1-2 proteins supply the regions before and after the CDR3; the full variable domain is: GAGVSQSPSNKVTEKGKDVELRCDPISGHTALYWYRQSLGQGLEFLIYFQGNSAPDKSGLPSDRFSAERTGGSVSTLTIQRTQQEDSAVYLCASSLVGLGYTFGSGTRLTVV.